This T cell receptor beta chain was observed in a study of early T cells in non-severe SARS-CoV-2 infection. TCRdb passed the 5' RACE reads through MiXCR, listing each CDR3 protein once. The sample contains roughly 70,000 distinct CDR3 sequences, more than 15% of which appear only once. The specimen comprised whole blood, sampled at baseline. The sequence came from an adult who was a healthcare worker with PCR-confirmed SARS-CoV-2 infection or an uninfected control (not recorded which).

The DNA for the CDR3 is TGCAGCGTGGGACTCGGGGGAAGTCAGCCCCAGCATTTT. This gives the protein CSVGLGGSQPQHF. V and J are TRBV29-1 and TRBJ1-5; perhaps TRBD1 as D (5 bases). The germline V gene has CDR1 SQVTM and CDR2 ANQGSEA. Between the trimmed V and J ends, which lost 6 bases and 6 bases, there was a span of 15 bases. The CDR3 totals 13 residues.